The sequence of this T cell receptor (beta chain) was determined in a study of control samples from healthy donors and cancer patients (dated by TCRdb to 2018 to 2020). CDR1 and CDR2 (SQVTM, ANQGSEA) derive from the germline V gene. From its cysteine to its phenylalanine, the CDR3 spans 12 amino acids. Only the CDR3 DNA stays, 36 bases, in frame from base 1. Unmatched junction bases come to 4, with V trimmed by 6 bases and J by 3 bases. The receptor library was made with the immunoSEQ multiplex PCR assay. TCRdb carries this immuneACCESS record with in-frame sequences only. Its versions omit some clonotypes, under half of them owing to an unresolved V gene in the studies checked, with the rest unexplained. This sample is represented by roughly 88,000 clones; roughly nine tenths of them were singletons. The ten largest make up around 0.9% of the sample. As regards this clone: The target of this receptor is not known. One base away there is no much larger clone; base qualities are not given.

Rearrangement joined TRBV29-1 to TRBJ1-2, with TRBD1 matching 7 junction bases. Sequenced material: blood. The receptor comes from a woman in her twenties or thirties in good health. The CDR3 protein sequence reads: CSVGQGDYGYTF. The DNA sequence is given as TGCAGCGTCGGGCAGGGGGACTATGGCTACACCTTC.